This TCR beta chain was recorded in a study of radiotherapy plus CTLA-4 blockade in lung cancer. The wider study: Around 18% of enrolled patients responded objectively, and approximately 34% had disease control. Findings and limits, study-wide: Clones derived from tumor TCRs expanded in blood after radiotherapy plus ipilimumab. Strongest reported response predictors: early blood clone changes and post-radiation interferon-beta.

The study treated chemo-refractory metastatic non-small-cell lung cancer patients with focal radiation plus ipilimumab CTLA-4 blockade. Remarks on this clone: Its antigen is not known.

This CDR3 comprises 13 residues. V was clipped by 7 bases and J by 7 bases; unmatched bases: 3. Germline CDR1 and CDR2: LNHDA and SQIVND (reference sequence). Clones were read by immunoSEQ multiplex PCR, and TCRdb kept only the in-frame ones, dropping some. The profile shows 25,000 to 35,000 clones, about 72% of them singletons. The sample consisted of peripheral blood, taken from a patient treated with radiotherapy plus ipilimumab. The origin of this receptor is a human donor with non-small cell lung cancer who had stable disease on radiotherapy plus ipilimumab. This chain uses TRBV19 with TRBJ1-5; 11 positions match TRBD1. CDR3 sequence: CASKGTGGQPQHF. Here the CDR3 DNA reads TGTGCCAGTAAAGGGACAGGGGGGCAGCCCCAGCATTTT.